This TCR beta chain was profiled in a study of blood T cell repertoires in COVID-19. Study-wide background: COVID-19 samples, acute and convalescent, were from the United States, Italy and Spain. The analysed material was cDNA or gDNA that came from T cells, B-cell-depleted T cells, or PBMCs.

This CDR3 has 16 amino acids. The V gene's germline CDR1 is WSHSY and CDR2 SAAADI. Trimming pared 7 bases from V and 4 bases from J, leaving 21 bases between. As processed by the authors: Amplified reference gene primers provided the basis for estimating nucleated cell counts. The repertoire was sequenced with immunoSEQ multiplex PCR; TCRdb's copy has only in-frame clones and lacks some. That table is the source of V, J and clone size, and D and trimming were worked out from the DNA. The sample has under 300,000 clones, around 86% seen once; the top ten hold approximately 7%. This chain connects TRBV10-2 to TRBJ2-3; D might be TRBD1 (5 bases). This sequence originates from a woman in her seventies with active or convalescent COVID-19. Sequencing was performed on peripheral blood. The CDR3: CASTLGAGSRADTQYF. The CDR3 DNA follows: TGCGCCAGCACCCTTGGAGCAGGGTCCCGGGCAGATACGCAGTATTTT.